Given below is one T cell receptor beta chain in context. The CDR3 is made up of 14 amino acids. Unmatched junction bases numbered 9, after V lost 4 bases and J lost 8 bases. Germline-derived CDR1 and CDR2 are SGHRS and YFSETQ. The data stem from a study of blood T cell repertoires in COVID-19. Clones were sequenced by immunoSEQ multiplex PCR, and TCRdb holds only the in-frame ones, with some missing. The sample shows more than 250,000 clones, around 90% of them seen only once. Sequencing was performed on peripheral blood. This clonotype was sampled from a human donor in a cohort sampled during active COVID-19. V is TRBV5-1 and J is TRBJ1-2; 9 bases are a match to TRBD1. As DNA, the CDR3 is TGCGCCAGCAGCCCCACCACAGGGGGCGCGGGCTACACCTTC. This sequence encodes CASSPTTGGAGYTF.